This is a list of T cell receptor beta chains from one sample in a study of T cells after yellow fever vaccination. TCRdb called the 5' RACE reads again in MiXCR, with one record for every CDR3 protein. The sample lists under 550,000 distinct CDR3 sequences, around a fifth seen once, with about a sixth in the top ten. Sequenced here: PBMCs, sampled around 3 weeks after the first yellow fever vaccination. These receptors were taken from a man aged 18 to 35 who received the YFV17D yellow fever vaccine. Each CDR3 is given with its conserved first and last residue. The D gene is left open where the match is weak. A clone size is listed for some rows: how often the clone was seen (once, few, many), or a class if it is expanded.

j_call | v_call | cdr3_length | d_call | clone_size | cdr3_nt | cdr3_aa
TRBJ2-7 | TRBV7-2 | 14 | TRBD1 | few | TGTGCCAGCAGCTATGGGACAGGGAGCGACGAGCAGTACTTC | CASSYGTGSDEQYF
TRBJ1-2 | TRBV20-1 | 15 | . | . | TGCAGTGCTAGAGAACAGGGCCCTAATAACTATGGCTACACCTTC | CSAREQGPNNYGYTF
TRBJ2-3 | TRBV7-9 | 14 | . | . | TGTGCCAGCAGAACGGGGTCGGTCACAGATACGCAGTATTTT | CASRTGSVTDTQYF
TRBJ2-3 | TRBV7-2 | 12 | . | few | TGTGCCAGCAGCTTTTATGAAGATACGCAGTATTTT | CASSFYEDTQYF
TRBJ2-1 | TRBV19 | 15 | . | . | TGTGCCAGTAATGACCGTGGAGGGATCCACAATGAGCAGTTCTTC | CASNDRGGIHNEQFF
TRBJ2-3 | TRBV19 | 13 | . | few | TGTGCCAGTAGTATCGCCCGCACAGATACGCAGTATTTT | CASSIARTDTQYF
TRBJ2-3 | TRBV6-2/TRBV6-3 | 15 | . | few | TGTGCCAGCAGTTCCCAAGCGGCCCGCACAGATACGCAGTATTTT | CASSSQAARTDTQYF
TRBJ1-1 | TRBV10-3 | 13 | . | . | TGTGCCATCAGTGAGTCCGAATACACTGAAGCTTTCTTT | CAISESEYTEAFF
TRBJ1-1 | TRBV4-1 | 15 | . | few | TGCGCCAGCAGCCAAGATACGGGATTTAACACTGAAGCTTTCTTT | CASSQDTGFNTEAFF
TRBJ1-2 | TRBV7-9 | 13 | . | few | TGTGCCAGCAGCTCCCGGGAAGGGCTTGGCTACACCTTC | CASSSREGLGYTF
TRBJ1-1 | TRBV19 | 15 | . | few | TGTGCCAGTAGTACGGACAGATTCATGAACACTGAAGCTTTCTTT | CASSTDRFMNTEAFF
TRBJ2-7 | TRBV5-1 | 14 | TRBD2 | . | TGCGCCAGCAGTGGGGGGGTCTTCCCCTACGAGCAGTACTTC | CASSGGVFPYEQYF
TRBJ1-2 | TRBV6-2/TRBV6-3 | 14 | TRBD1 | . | TGTGCCAGCAGTTACTCGTACAGACAGGGTGGCTACACCTTC | CASSYSYRQGGYTF
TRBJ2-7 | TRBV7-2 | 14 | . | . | TGTGCCAGCAGCCCGCCCGGTCCCTCCTACGAGCTGTACTTC | CASSPPGPSYELYF
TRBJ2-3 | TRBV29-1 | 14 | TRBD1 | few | TGCAGCGTTGCCCGGGACAGGGGGGCGGATACGCAGTATTTT | CSVARDRGADTQYF
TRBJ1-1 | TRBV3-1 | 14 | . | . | TGTGCCAGCAGCCAAGTTCCGGGCTACACTGAAGCTTTCTTT | CASSQVPGYTEAFF
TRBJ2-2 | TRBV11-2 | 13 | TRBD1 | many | TGTGCCACCTGGACAGGGAACATCGGGGAGCTGTTTTTT | CATWTGNIGELFF
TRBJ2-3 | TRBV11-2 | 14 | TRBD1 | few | TGTGCCAGCAGCTCCGACAGGGGGGGGGATACGCAGTATTTT | CASSSDRGGDTQYF
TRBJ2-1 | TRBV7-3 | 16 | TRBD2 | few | TGTGCCAGCAGCTTAACACGTCTAGCGGGGCTCAATGAGCAGTTCTTC | CASSLTRLAGLNEQFF
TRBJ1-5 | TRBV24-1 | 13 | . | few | TGTGCCACCAAACAGGGTAAAGATCAGCCCCAGCATTTT | CATKQGKDQPQHF
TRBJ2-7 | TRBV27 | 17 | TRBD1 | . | TGTGCCAGCAGTTTAGGGACCGGGACAGGGGGCTACTACGAGCAGTACTTC | CASSLGTGTGGYYEQYF
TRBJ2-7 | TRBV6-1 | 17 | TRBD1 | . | TGTGCCAGCAGCGACCCGGGACAGGGATTGGGTACCTACGAGCAGTACTTC | CASSDPGQGLGTYEQYF
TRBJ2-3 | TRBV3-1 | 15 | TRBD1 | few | TGTGCCAGCAGCCGACACTCTGACAGGGCAGATACGCAGTATTTT | CASSRHSDRADTQYF
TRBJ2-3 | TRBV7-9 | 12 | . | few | TGTGCCAGCAGCTTATCTAAAGATACGCAGTATTTT | CASSLSKDTQYF
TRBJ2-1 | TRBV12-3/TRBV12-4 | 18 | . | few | TGTGCCAGCAGTACTCCAACCGGCTATGCAGGGTCGTGGGATGAGCAGTTCTTC | CASSTPTGYAGSWDEQFF
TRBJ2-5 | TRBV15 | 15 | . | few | TGTGCCACCTCAGAGGGCACGGGGGCCCAAGAGACCCAGTACTTC | CATSEGTGAQETQYF
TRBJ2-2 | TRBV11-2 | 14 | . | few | TGTGCCAGCAGCTTAGATCGCCAGACCGGGGAGCTGTTTTTT | CASSLDRQTGELFF
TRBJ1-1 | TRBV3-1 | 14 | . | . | TGTGCCAGCAGCCGGAGGGGGGAGGGGACGGGAGCTTTCTTT | CASSRRGEGTGAFF
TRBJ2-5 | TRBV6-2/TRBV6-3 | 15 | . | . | TGTGCCAGCAGTTACTCGGAGGGGGGTAAAGAGACCCAGTACTTC | CASSYSEGGKETQYF